This TCR beta chain was observed in a study of identical twins. The CDR3 has 13 residues. CDR1 DFQATT and CDR2 SNEGSKA come from the germline V gene (reference sequence). Trimming at V came to 4 bases and at J to 5 bases, leaving 3 bases not matched to a gene. This clonotype occurred many times. One entry per CDR3 protein, called by TCRdb with MiXCR from the 5' RACE reads. The sample consists of about 290,000 distinct CDR3 sequences, roughly 9% of them appearing once. This same sample was also part of a study on yellow fever vaccine responses in identical twins.

The V and J genes are TRBV20-1 and TRBJ2-7; 12 nucleotides match TRBD1. The sequence came from a woman aged 18 to 35 in good health. Specimen: CD8+ T cells sorted from blood. The CDR3 DNA follows: TGCAGTGCTACAGGGACAGGGGGCCACGAGCAGTACTTC. Its protein product is CSATGTGGHEQYF.